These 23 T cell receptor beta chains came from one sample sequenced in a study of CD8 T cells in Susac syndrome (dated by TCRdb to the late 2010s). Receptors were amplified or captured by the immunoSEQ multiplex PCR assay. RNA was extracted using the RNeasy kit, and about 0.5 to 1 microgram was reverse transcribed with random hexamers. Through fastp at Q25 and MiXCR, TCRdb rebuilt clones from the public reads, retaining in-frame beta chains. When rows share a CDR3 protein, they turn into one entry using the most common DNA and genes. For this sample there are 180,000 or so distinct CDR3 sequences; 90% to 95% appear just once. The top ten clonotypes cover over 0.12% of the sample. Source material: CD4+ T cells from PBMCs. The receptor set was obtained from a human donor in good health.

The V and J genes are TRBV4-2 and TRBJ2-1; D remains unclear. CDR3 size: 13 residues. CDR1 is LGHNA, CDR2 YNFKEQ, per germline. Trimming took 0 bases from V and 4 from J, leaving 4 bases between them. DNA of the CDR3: TGTGCCAGCAGCCAAGATCTTTACAATGAGCAGTTCTTC. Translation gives CASSQDLYNEQFF.

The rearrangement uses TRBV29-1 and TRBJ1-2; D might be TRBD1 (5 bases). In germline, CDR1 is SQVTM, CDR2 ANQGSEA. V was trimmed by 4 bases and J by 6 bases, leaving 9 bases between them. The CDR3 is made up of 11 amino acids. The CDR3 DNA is TGCAGCGTTGCAGGGTTCCATGGCTACACCTTC. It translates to CSVAGFHGYTF.

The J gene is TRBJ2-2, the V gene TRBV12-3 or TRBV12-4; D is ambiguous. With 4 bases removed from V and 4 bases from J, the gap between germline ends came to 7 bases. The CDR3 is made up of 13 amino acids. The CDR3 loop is CASSSKLTGELFF. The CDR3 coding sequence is TGTGCCAGCAGTTCCAAACTCACCGGGGAGCTGTTTTTT.

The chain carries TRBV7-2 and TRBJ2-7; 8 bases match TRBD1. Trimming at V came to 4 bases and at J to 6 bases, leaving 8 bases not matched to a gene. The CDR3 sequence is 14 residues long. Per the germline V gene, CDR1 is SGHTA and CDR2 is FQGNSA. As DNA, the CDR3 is TGTGCCAGCAGCTGGACAGGGAGCTGGAGCGAGCAGTACTTC. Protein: CASSWTGSWSEQYF.

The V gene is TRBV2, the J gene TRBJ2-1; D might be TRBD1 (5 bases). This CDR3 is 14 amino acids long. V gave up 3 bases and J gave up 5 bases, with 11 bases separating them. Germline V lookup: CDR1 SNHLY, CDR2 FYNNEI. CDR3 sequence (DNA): TGTGCCAGCAGTGACAGGGTTCTGCACAATGAGCAGTTCTTC. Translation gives CASSDRVLHNEQFF.

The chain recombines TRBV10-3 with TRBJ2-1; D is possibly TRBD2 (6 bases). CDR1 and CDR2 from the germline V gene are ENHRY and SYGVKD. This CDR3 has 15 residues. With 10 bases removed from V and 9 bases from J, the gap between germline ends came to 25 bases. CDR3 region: CASKDSGQGAIEQFF. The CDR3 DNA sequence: TGTGCCAGCAAAGATAGCGGCCAGGGAGCTATTGAGCAGTTCTTC.

As DNA, the CDR3 is TGTGCCAGTAGCGGGACTAGTTTGGTCTTCGATACGCAGTATTTT. Its protein product is CASSGTSLVFDTQYF. This chain links TRBV19 with TRBJ2-3, with 8 bases fitting TRBD2. From germline, CDR1 is LNHDA and CDR2 SQIVND (reference sequence). V shed 6 bases and J 6 bases; nucleotides not matched to a gene: 11. The CDR3 is 15 residues long.

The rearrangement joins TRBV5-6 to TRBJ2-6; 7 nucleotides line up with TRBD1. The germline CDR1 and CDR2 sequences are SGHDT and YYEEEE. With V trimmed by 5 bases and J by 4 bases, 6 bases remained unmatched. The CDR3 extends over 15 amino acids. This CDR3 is CASSDTGVGANVLTF. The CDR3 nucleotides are TGTGCCAGCAGTGATACAGGGGTCGGGGCCAACGTCCTGACTTTC. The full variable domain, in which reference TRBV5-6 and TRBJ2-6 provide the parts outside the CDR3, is DAGVTQSPTHLIKTRGQQVTLRCSPKSGHDTVSWYQQALGQGPQFIFQYYEEEERQRGNFPDRFSGHQFPNYSSELNVNALLLGDSALYLCASSDTGVGANVLTFGAGSRLTVL.

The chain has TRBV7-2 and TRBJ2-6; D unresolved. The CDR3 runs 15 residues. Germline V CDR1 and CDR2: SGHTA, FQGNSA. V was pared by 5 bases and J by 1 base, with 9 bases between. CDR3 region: CASSPFLSGANVLTF. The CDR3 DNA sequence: TGTGCCAGCAGCCCCTTTTTATCTGGGGCCAACGTCCTGACTTTC.

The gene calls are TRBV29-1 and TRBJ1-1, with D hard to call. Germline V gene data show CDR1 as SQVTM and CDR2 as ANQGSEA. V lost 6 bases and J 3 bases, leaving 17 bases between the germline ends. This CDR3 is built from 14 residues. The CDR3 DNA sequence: TGCAGCGTGGTACGCAGGCGGGTCGACACTGAAGCTTTCTTT. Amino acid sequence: CSVVRRRVDTEAFF.

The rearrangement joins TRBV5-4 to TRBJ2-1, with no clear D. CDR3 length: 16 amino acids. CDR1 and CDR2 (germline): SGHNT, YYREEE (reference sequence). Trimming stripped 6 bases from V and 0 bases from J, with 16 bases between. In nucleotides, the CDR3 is TGTGCCAGCACGAAGACGGTCAGAAGCTCCTACAATGAGCAGTTCTTC. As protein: CASTKTVRSSYNEQFF.

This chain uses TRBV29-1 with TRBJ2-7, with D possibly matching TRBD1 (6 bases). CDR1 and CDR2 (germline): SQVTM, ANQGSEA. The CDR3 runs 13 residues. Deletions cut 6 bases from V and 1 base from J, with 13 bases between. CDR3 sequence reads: CSVRHRESYEQYF. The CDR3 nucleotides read TGCAGCGTGAGGCACAGGGAATCCTACGAGCAGTACTTC.

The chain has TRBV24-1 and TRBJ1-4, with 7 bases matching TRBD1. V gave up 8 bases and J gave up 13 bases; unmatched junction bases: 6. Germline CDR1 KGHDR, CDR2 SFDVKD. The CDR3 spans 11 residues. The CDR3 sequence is CATILRDRLFF. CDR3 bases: TGTGCCACCATCCTCCGGGACAGACTGTTTTTT.

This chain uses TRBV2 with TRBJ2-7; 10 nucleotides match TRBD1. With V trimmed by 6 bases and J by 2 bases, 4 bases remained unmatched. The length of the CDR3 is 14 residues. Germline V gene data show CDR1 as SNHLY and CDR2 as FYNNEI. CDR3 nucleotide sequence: TGTGCCAGCAGCCGGGACAGGGGCGCCTACGAGCAGTACTTC. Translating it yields CASSRDRGAYEQYF.

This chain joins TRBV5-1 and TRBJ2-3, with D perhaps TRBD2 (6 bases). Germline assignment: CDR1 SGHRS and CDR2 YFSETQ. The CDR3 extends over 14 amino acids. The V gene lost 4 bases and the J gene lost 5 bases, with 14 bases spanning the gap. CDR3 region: CASSGTQGGDTQYF. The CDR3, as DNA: TGCGCCAGCAGCGGAACTCAGGGAGGAGATACGCAGTATTTT. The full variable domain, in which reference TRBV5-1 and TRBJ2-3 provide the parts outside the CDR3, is KAGVTQTPRYLIKTRGQQVTLSCSPISGHRSVSWYQQTPGQGLQFLFEYFSETQRNKGNFPGRFSGRQFSNSRSEMNVSTLELGDSALYLCASSGTQGGDTQYFGPGTRLTVL.

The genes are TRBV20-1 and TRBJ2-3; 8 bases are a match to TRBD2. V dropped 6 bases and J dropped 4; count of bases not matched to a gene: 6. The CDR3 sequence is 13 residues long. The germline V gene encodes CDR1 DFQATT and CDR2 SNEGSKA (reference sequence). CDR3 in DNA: TGCAGTGCCTCCCTAGCGGGCGCAGATACGCAGTATTTT. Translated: CSASLAGADTQYF.

The CDR3 loop is CASSGPGAVADTQYF. CDR3 in DNA: TGTGCCAGCAGTGGCCCCGGGGCCGTGGCAGATACGCAGTATTTT. The chain joins TRBV6-5 to TRBJ2-3; D tentatively fits TRBD1 or TRBD2 (5 bases each). The CDR3 contains 15 residues. Germline V gene sequence: CDR1 MNHEY, CDR2 SVGAGI. V gave up 5 bases and J gave up 4 bases, with 16 bases separating them.

The CDR3 protein is CASSLGGAGTGETQYF. CDR3 nucleotide sequence: TGTGCCAGCAGTTTAGGTGGCGCAGGGACGGGGGAGACCCAGTACTTC. This chain joins TRBV12-3 or TRBV12-4 and TRBJ2-5, with D perhaps matching TRBD1 or TRBD2 (5 bases each). This CDR3 spans 16 amino acids. The V end was cut by 1 base, the J end by 5 bases, with 17 bases between.

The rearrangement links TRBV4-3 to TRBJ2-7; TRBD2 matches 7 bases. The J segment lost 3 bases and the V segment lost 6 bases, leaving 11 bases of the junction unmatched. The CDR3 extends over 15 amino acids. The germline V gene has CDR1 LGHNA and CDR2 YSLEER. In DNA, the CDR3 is TGCGCCAGCAGTCGGGCGAGCGGGGTGGGCTACGAGCAGTACTTC. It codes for CASSRASGVGYEQYF.

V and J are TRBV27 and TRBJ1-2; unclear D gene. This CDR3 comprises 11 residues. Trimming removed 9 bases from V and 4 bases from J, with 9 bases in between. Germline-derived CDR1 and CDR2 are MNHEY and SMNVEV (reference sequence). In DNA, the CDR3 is TGTGCCAGTGGGGATCCCTATGGCTACACCTTC. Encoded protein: CASGDPYGYTF.

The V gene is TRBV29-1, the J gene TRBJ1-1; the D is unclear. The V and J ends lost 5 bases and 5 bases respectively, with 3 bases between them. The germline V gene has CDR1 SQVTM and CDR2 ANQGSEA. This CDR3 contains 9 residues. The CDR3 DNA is TGCAGCGTTCGGACTGAAGCTTTCTTT. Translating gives CSVRTEAFF.

CDR3: CASSQTDSNQPQHF. The DNA of the CDR3 is TGTGCCAGCAGCCAAACAGATAGCAATCAGCCCCAGCATTTT. The chain joins TRBV6-6 to TRBJ1-5; D is ambiguous. V dropped 6 bases and J dropped 0 bases, with 9 bases sitting between them. Per germline, CDR1 MNHNY and CDR2 SVGAGI (reference sequence). This CDR3 spans 14 amino acids.

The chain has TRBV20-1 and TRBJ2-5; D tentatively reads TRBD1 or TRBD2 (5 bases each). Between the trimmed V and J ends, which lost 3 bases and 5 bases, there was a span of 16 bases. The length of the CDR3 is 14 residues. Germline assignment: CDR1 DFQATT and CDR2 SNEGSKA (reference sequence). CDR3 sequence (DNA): TGCAGTGCTAGCCCCCAGGGCTGGGAGGAGACCCAGTACTTC. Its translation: CSASPQGWEETQYF.